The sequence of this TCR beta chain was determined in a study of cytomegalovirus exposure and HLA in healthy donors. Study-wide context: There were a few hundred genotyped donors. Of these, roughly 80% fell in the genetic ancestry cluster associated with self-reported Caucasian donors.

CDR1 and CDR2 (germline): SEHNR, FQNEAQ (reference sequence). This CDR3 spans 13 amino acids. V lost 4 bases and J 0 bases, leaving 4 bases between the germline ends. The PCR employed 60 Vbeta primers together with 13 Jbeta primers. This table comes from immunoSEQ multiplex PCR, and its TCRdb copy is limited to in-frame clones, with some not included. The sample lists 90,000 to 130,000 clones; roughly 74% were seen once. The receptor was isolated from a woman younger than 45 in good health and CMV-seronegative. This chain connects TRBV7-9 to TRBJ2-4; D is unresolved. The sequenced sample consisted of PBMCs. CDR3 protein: CASSSEAKNIQYF. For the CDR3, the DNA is TGTGCCAGCAGCTCAGAAGCCAAAAACATTCAGTACTTC. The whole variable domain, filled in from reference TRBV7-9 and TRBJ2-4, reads DTGVSQNPRHKITKRGQNVTFRCDPISEHNRLYWYRQTLGQGPEFLTYFQNEAQLEKSRLLSDRFSAERPKGSFSTLEIQRTEQGDSAMYLCASSSEAKNIQYFGAGTRLSVL.